Presented here are 7 T cell receptor beta chains from one specimen sequenced in a study of T cell changes during pregnancy in multiple sclerosis. The assay was immunoSEQ multiplex PCR, and TCRdb's table has in-frame clones only and misses some. The profile covers 70,000 to 95,000 clones, with around 94% appearing a single time and over 2% taken by the ten largest. This specimen was peripheral blood, taken in the second trimester of pregnancy. The source of these receptors is a female donor in good health, enrolled as a control in a pregnancy study.

The genes are TRBV6-9 and TRBJ1-1; D is perhaps TRBD1 (5 bases). This CDR3 contains 12 residues. Germline CDR1 MNHGY, CDR2 SVAAGI. V lost 4 bases to trimming and J lost 11 bases, with 14 bases between them. The CDR3 spells CASSSGRGDAFF. CDR3 bases: TGTGCCAGCAGTTCTGGACGGGGGGATGCTTTCTTT.

The chain joins TRBV7-2 to TRBJ1-5; D is uncertain. The CDR3 contains 12 residues. Germline loops: CDR1 SGHTA, CDR2 FQGNSA. Trimming took 2 bases from V and 5 from J, leaving 4 bases between them. Written as DNA, the CDR3 is TGTGCCAGCAGCTTACTCGATCAGCCCCAGCATTTT. This sequence encodes CASSLLDQPQHF. Filled out from reference TRBV7-2 and TRBJ1-5, the complete variable domain reads GAGVSQSPSNKVTEKGKDVELRCDPISGHTALYWYRQSLGQGLEFLIYFQGNSAPDKSGLPSDRFSAERTGGSVSTLTIQRTQQEDSAVYLCASSLLDQPQHFGDGTRLSIL.

The chain recombines TRBV4-3 with TRBJ1-5; D perhaps matches TRBD1 (6 bases). The CDR3 is 15 amino acids. The V gene's germline CDR1 is LGHNA and CDR2 YSLEER. The V end was cut by 0 bases, the J end by 3 bases, with 9 bases between. The DNA of the CDR3 is TGCGCCAGCAGCCAAGAACAGGGTCCCAATCAGCCCCAGCATTTT. It is translated as CASSQEQGPNQPQHF.

This clone was detected once. V and J are TRBV4-3 and TRBJ1-3; D is uncertain. CDR3 size: 15 residues. The V end lost 3 bases, the J end lost 3 bases, and 12 bases lay between the germline ends. Germline assignment: CDR1 LGHNA and CDR2 YSLEER. CDR3 residues: CASSQDVGGGNTIYF. CDR3 DNA sequence: TGCGCCAGCAGCCAGGACGTAGGAGGTGGAAACACCATATATTTT.

V is TRBV9 and J is TRBJ2-5, with D possibly matching TRBD2 (5 bases). The CDR3 is 12 amino acids. Germline CDR1 is SGDLS and CDR2 is YYNGEE. Trimming pared 3 bases from V and 3 bases from J, leaving 6 bases between. The CDR3, as DNA: TGTGCCAGCAGCGGAGGGAAAGAGACCCAGTACTTC. It translates to CASSGGKETQYF.

The V and J genes are TRBV19 and TRBJ2-7; 8 bases agree with TRBD2. Per germline, CDR1 LNHDA and CDR2 SQIVND (reference sequence). V dropped 5 bases and J dropped 3; count of bases not matched to a gene: 6. The CDR3 loop spans 14 amino acids. The CDR3 nucleotides are TGTGCCAGTAGTCTGCGGGGGGTCGGCTACGAGCAGTACTTC. Translated: CASSLRGVGYEQYF. Looking up the rest from reference TRBV19 and TRBJ2-7 gives the full variable domain: DGGITQSPKYLFRKEGQNVTLSCEQNLNHDAMYWYRQDPGQGLRLIYYSQIVNDFQKGDIAEGYSVSREKKESFPLTVTSAQKNPTAFYLCASSLRGVGYEQYFGPGTRLTVT.

The chain joins TRBV16 to TRBJ1-6; D unclear. Trimming removed 4 bases from V and 10 bases from J, with 11 bases in between. The length of the CDR3 is 13 residues. Germline CDR1 is KGHSY and CDR2 is FQNENV. The chain's CDR3 is CASSPRLSSPLHF. CDR3 nucleotides: TGTGCCAGCAGCCCGAGATTGTCCTCACCCCTCCACTTT. The complete variable domain, with remaining parts taken from reference TRBV16 and TRBJ1-6, reads GEEVAQTPKHLVRGEGQKAKLYCAPIKGHSYVFWYQQVLKNEFKFLISFQNENVFDETGMPKERFSAKCLPNSPCSLEIQATKLEDSAVYFCASSPRLSSPLHFGNGTRLTVT.